Presented here are 11 T cell receptor beta chains from one specimen sequenced in a study of T cells in Graves' hyperthyroidism and ophthalmopathy. Researchers took RNA transcripts and amplified the TCR beta CDR3 regions from them. Researchers ran a first-round RT-PCR on the TCR CDR3 using the HTBI primer set. TCRdb itself ran the multiplex PCR reads through MiXCR, one entry per CDR3 protein. The table records over 500,000 distinct CDR3 sequences, roughly a sixth of them present only once. The sample was blood. All receptors derive from a woman aged 18-29 years with Graves' ophthalmopathy.

Concerning this clonotype: With a much larger clone just one base away, this may be a read error. This chain connects TRBV20-1 to TRBJ2-3; the match to TRBD2 covers 12 bases. Germline loops: CDR1 DFQATT, CDR2 SNEGSKA (reference sequence). With V trimmed by 0 bases and J by 1 base, 14 bases remained unmatched. The CDR3 contains 20 residues. Here the CDR3 reads CSARDSLAGGINLCTDTQYF. The CDR3 DNA reads as TGCAGTGCTAGAGATAGCCTAGCGGGAGGGATAAATCTGTGCACAGATACGCAGTATTTT.

This clonotype was seen at least ten times. The chain is built from TRBV27 and TRBJ2-3, with D possibly matching TRBD2 (5 bases). With 2 bases removed from V and 8 bases from J, the gap between germline ends came to 8 bases. The CDR3 totals 12 residues. CDR1 is MNHEY, CDR2 SMNVEV, per germline (reference sequence). The CDR3 DNA sequence: TGTGCCAGCAGTTTAAACCGGGGTACGCAGTATTTT. Its protein is CASSLNRGTQYF.

This clonotype was counted many times. One end of the junction does not line up with germline, which may come from a read error. The genes are TRBV7-7 and TRBJ2-1, with D hard to call. Germline assignment: CDR1 SSHAT and CDR2 FNYEAQ (reference sequence). The CDR3 has 13 amino acids. As DNA, the CDR3 is TGTGCTAGCAGCTTAGCCCAGCACAATGAGCAGTTCTTC. Translated, it gives CASSLAQHNEQFF.

This rearrangement joins TRBV7-2 to TRBJ1-3; no definite D call. Trimming left V 2 bases short and J 3 bases short, with 11 bases between. CDR3 size: 15 residues. Per germline, CDR1 SGHTA and CDR2 FQGNSA. This CDR3 reads CTSSLLADGGNTIYF. DNA of the CDR3: TGTACCAGCAGCTTACTTGCAGATGGTGGAAACACCATATATTTT.

The chain joins TRBV27 to TRBJ2-2; tentative D call: TRBD1 (5 bases). The length of the CDR3 is 13 residues. V gave up 3 bases and J gave up 5 bases, with 7 bases separating them. Germline V CDR1 and CDR2: MNHEY, SMNVEV (reference sequence). The CDR3 region is CASSFRQTGELFF. CDR3 nucleotide sequence: TGTGCCAGCAGTTTCAGACAGACCGGGGAGCTGTTTTTT.

This clonotype was seen ten or more times. This chain uses TRBV5-1 with TRBJ1-5, with 8 bases lining up with TRBD1. The CDR3 loop spans 13 amino acids. The J segment lost 6 bases and the V segment lost 4 bases, leaving 3 bases of the junction unmatched. Germline lookup yields CDR1 SGHRS and CDR2 YFSETQ. CDR3 nucleotide sequence: TGCGCCAGCAGCCAGACAGGGGCTCAGCCCCAGCATTTT. Translating it yields CASSQTGAQPQHF.

At least ten counts were recorded for this clonotype. The chain joins TRBV18 to TRBJ2-1; 15 bases align to TRBD2. The CDR3 runs 16 residues. Per germline, CDR1 KGHSH and CDR2 LQKENI. V trimming: 4 bases; J trimming: 9 bases; junction bases outside the gene matches: 7. The CDR3: CASSLTGLAGGGEQFF. The CDR3 DNA is TGTGCCAGCTCACTGACCGGACTAGCGGGAGGGGGTGAGCAGTTCTTC.

The rearrangement joins TRBV24-1 to TRBJ1-1; D is perhaps TRBD1 (6 bases). CDR1 and CDR2 from the germline V gene are KGHDR and SFDVKD. The CDR3 has 15 amino acids. Trimming took 6 bases from V and 1 from J, leaving 14 bases between them. The CDR3 reads CATSLGGPSNTEAFF. Here the CDR3 DNA reads TGTGCCACCAGTCTCGGGGGGCCCTCGAACACTGAAGCTTTCTTT.

This clonotype was seen at least ten times. V and J are TRBV6-1 and TRBJ2-1; 7 nucleotides agree with TRBD2. This CDR3 region has 14 residues. Germline-derived CDR1 and CDR2 are MNHNS and SASEGT. Trimming took 5 bases from V and 10 from J; bases not matched to a gene: 11. CDR3 protein: CASSPPSYGGEQFF. The CDR3 bases are TGTGCCAGCAGTCCCCCCTCATACGGGGGGGAGCAGTTCTTC.

This clonotype was counted ten times or more. V and J are TRBV7-3 and TRBJ2-1, with 10 bases that match TRBD2. Losses at the gene ends were 5 bases for V and 8 bases for J; bases not matched to a gene: 6. The V gene's germline CDR1 is SGHTA and CDR2 FQGTGA. The CDR3 sequence is 14 residues long. The CDR3 sequence: CASSPERGGYEQFF. CDR3 sequence (DNA): TGTGCCAGCAGCCCCGAGCGGGGGGGGTATGAGCAGTTCTTC.

The V call is TRBV5-4, the J call TRBJ1-2, with 9 positions matching TRBD1. Germline V gene lookup returns CDR1 SGHNT and CDR2 YYREEE (reference sequence). The CDR3 totals 15 residues. The V and J ends lost 1 base and 6 bases, in that order; junction bases with no gene match: 7. The CDR3 loop reads CASSLIGQGQHGYTF. The CDR3 DNA reads TGTGCCAGCAGCTTGATCGGACAGGGGCAACATGGCTACACCTTC.